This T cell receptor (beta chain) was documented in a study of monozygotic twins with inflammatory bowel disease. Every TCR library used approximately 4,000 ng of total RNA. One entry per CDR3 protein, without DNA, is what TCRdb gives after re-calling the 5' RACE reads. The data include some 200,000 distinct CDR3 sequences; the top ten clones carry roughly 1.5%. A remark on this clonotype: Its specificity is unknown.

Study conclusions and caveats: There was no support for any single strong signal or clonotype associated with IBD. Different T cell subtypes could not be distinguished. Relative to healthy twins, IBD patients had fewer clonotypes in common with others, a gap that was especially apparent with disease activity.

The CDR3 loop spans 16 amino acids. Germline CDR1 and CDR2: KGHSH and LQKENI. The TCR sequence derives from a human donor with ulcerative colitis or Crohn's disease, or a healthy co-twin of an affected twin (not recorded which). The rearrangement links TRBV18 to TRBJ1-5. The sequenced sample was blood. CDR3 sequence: CASSPRGGGSNQPQHF.